A single sample is the source of the 15 T cell receptor beta chains below, sequenced in a study of Ad26.COV2.S vaccination and SARS-CoV-2 variants. Sample treatment: approximately 18 received Ad26.COV2.S at low or high dose, single or two shots; 5 received placebo; per-sample allocation not given. Vaccine and placebo recipients were sampled on day 63 after the first injection. Clones were read by immunoSEQ multiplex PCR, and TCRdb kept only the in-frame ones, dropping some. The sample records around 300,000 clones, approximately 90% being singletons. The sample was peripheral blood, taken in a trial of Ad26.COV2.S vaccine versus placebo. The receptors here all came from a person aged 18-65 years who received the Ad26.COV2.S COVID-19 vaccine or a placebo.

V is TRBV7-8 and J is TRBJ2-1; TRBD1 is a possible D gene (6 bases). V was cut by 4 bases and J by 2 bases, with 15 bases left in between. Germline V CDR1 and CDR2: SGHVS, FQNEAQ. The CDR3 has 16 amino acids. This chain's CDR3 is CASSSGQGTTYNEQFF. The CDR3 nucleotides read TGTGCCAGCAGCTCTGGTCAGGGGACAACCTACAATGAGCAGTTCTTC.

The genes are TRBV7-9 and TRBJ2-7, with a tentative D call TRBD1 (5 bases). This CDR3 is 14 amino acids long. Trimming took 5 bases from V and 2 from J, leaving 13 bases between them. Germline V gene data show CDR1 as SEHNR and CDR2 as FQNEAQ (reference sequence). This chain's CDR3 is CASSVQGPPYEQYF. The CDR3, as DNA: TGTGCCAGCAGCGTGCAGGGTCCCCCCTACGAGCAGTACTTC.

The rearrangement links TRBV7-9 to TRBJ1-4, with D uncertain. Trimming stripped 5 bases from V and 6 bases from J, with 19 bases between. Germline values: CDR1 SEHNR, CDR2 FQNEAQ (reference sequence). This CDR3 region has 16 residues. The CDR3 region is CASSASQAGWYEKLFF. Here the CDR3 DNA reads TGTGCCAGCAGCGCGTCGCAAGCGGGTTGGTATGAAAAACTGTTTTTT. Variable domain in full (rest from reference TRBV7-9 and TRBJ1-4): DTGVSQNPRHKITKRGQNVTFRCDPISEHNRLYWYRQTLGQGPEFLTYFQNEAQLEKSRLLSDRFSAERPKGSFSTLEIQRTEQGDSAMYLCASSASQAGWYEKLFFGSGTQLSVL.

This sequence joins TRBV29-1 and TRBJ1-1, with D hard to call. The CDR3 loop spans 14 amino acids. Trimming shortened V by 4 bases and J by 1 base, and 13 bases separated the two germline ends. The germline CDR1 and CDR2 sequences are SQVTM and ANQGSEA. The CDR3, as DNA: TGCAGCGTTGGGAGGGCGGAAACGAACACTGAAGCTTTCTTT. This gives the protein CSVGRAETNTEAFF.

This rearrangement joins TRBV24-1 to TRBJ2-1, with 12 nucleotides matching TRBD2. V was pared by 3 bases and J by 7 bases, with 3 bases of the junction left unmatched. Germline CDR1 reads KGHDR; CDR2 reads SFDVKD. The CDR3 has 15 residues. In DNA, the CDR3 is TGTGCCACCAGTGATGCGACTAGCGGGAGTAATGAGCAGTTCTTC. Translated: CATSDATSGSNEQFF.

V and J are TRBV6-5 and TRBJ2-7; 9 bases agree with TRBD1. Unmatched junction bases numbered 7, after V lost 6 bases and J lost 1 base. This CDR3 comprises 15 residues. Looked up from germline, CDR1 is MNHEY and CDR2 is SVGAGI. This CDR3 reads CASSQRGTGSYEQYF. CDR3 nucleotide sequence: TGTGCCAGCAGCCAAAGGGGGACAGGGTCCTACGAGCAGTACTTC.

The chain recombines TRBV25-1 with TRBJ1-1; D not resolved. Germline CDR1 reads MGHDK; CDR2 reads SYGVNS. CDR3 length equals 14 residues. Trimming removed 3 bases from V and 5 bases from J, with 13 bases in between. CDR3 in DNA: TGTGCCAGCAGTGATTATCTGTCCGGGACTGAAGCTTTCTTT. Translation: CASSDYLSGTEAFF.

This rearrangement joins TRBV2 to TRBJ2-3; a possible D gene is TRBD1 (5 bases). In germline, CDR1 is SNHLY, CDR2 FYNNEI. The CDR3 sequence is 15 residues long. V was pared by 2 bases and J by 2 bases, with 11 bases between. As DNA, the CDR3 is TGTGCCAGCAGTGAAAGGGGTCAGAACACAGATACGCAGTATTTT. Protein sequence: CASSERGQNTDTQYF.

This chain joins TRBV27 and TRBJ2-7; D gene ambiguous. The germline V gene encodes CDR1 MNHEY and CDR2 SMNVEV (reference sequence). Trimming left V 2 bases short and J 4 bases short, with 9 bases between. The CDR3 covers 13 residues. The CDR3 coding sequence is TGTGCCAGCAGTTTAAACCTAGGATACGAGCAGTACTTC. It is translated as CASSLNLGYEQYF.

The chain employs TRBV11-3 and TRBJ2-1; D ambiguous. Germline CDR1 and CDR2: SGHNT and YENEEA. This CDR3 spans 15 amino acids. V lost 0 bases and J lost 5, with 11 bases in between. CDR3 coding DNA: TGTGCCAGCAGCTTAGATGTGGCAGACCACAATGAGCAGTTCTTC. Translated: CASSLDVADHNEQFF.

DNA of the CDR3: TGTGCCAGCAGTGACGGACTCTCCTACGAGCAGTACTTC. This gives the protein CASSDGLSYEQYF. The rearrangement joins TRBV6-1 to TRBJ2-7; D may be TRBD2 (5 bases). This CDR3 region has 13 residues. The V gene lost 3 bases and the J gene lost 0 bases, with 6 bases spanning the gap. Germline lookup yields CDR1 MNHNS and CDR2 SASEGT.

The V gene is TRBV19, the J gene TRBJ2-2, with 9 bases aligning to TRBD2. There are 16 residues in the CDR3. The V and J ends lost 1 base and 4 bases, in that order; junction bases with no gene match: 4. Germline V gene data show CDR1 as LNHDA and CDR2 as SQIVND (reference sequence). The CDR3 is CASSIGAGGPTGELFF. The DNA for the CDR3 is TGTGCCAGTAGTATAGGTGCGGGAGGGCCCACCGGGGAGCTGTTTTTT.

The V gene is TRBV20-1, the J gene TRBJ1-1, with D hard to call. The CDR3 length is 15 residues. Per the germline V gene, CDR1 is DFQATT and CDR2 is SNEGSKA (reference sequence). V was trimmed by 3 bases and J by 1 base, leaving 15 bases between them. CDR3 in DNA: TGCAGTGCTAGTCTTTTTCTTGTGGGGAACACTGAAGCTTTCTTT. Amino acids: CSASLFLVGNTEAFF.

CDR3 in DNA: TGTGCCAGCAGCCCTGGGGCAGGGAATAACTATGGCTACACCTTC. Protein product: CASSPGAGNNYGYTF. The chain has TRBV9 and TRBJ1-2; the D gene is possibly TRBD1 (5 bases). This CDR3 contains 15 residues. Looked up from germline, CDR1 is SGDLS and CDR2 is YYNGEE. The V end was cut by 4 bases, the J end by 1 base, with 14 bases between.

The V call is TRBV7-2, the J call TRBJ1-1; TRBD1 matches 8 bases. This CDR3 has 16 residues. The V and J ends lost 3 bases and 0 bases, in that order; junction bases with no gene match: 6. Germline-derived CDR1 and CDR2 are SGHTA and FQGNSA. CDR3 amino acids: CASSFGGQGMNTEAFF. In DNA, the CDR3 is TGTGCCAGCAGCTTCGGCGGACAGGGCATGAACACTGAAGCTTTCTTT.